The rows below give T cell receptor beta chains drawn from one sample of a study of OX40 agonist ivuxolimab in advanced cancers. Produced via immunoSEQ multiplex PCR; TCRdb's table is partial and in-frame only. The table lists tens of thousands of clones, about 76% of them singletons. This specimen consisted of CD4+ or CD8+ T cells sorted from blood, obtained in a trial of the OX40 agonist ivuxolimab. The receptors originated from an adult with an advanced solid tumor such as melanoma, head and neck, liver or kidney cancer. Each CDR3 is given with its conserved first and last residue. Each record gives: V gene, clone size, D gene, J gene, CDR3 DNA, CDR3 protein. D genes are given only for firm matches. Rows give clone size only sometimes, using once, few, many, or a class for an expanded clone.

V: TRBV10-3; size: once; D: -; J: TRBJ1-1; DNA: TGTGCCATCAGTCCAGGACAGAACACTGAAGCTTTCTTT; CDR3: CAISPGQNTEAFF
V: TRBV4-3; size: -; D: -; J: TRBJ1-1; DNA: TGCGCCAGCAGCCCTATTGGGACATTGAACACTGAAGCTTTCTTT; CDR3: CASSPIGTLNTEAFF
V: TRBV21-1; size: few; D: -; J: TRBJ1-4; DNA: TGTGCCACCCTCCCCGGGCGAAGAAGAAAAACTGTTTTT; CDR3: CATLPGRRRKTVF
V: TRBV2; size: -; D: -; J: TRBJ1-1; DNA: TGTGCCAGCAGTGAATCCCGGGACGGGGGTTTTCCTGAAGCTTTCTTT; CDR3: CASSESRDGGFPEAFF
V: TRBV5-1; size: few; D: -; J: TRBJ1-1; DNA: TGCGCCACGTCCGGGACGGCGAACACTGAAGCTTTCTTT; CDR3: CATSGTANTEAFF
V: TRBV4-1; size: -; D: -; J: TRBJ2-1; DNA: TGCGCCAGCAGCCAAGGCCTTTTAAGGCAGAGCCTTGAATATGAGCAGTTCTTC; CDR3: CASSQGLLRQSLEYEQFF
V: TRBV6-5; size: -; D: -; J: TRBJ1-4; DNA: TGTGCCAGCAGTTACAGGGAATATAATGAAAAACTGTTTTTT; CDR3: CASSYREYNEKLFF
V: TRBV9; size: once; D: -; J: TRBJ2-3; DNA: TGTGCCAGCAGCGGTTCCGATACGCAGTATTTT; CDR3: CASSGSDTQYF
V: TRBV7-9; size: -; D: -; J: TRBJ2-5; DNA: TGTGCCAGCAGCGCGTCATCAACTAGTTTCGGAGAGACCCAGTACTTC; CDR3: CASSASSTSFGETQYF
V: TRBV27; size: once; D: -; J: TRBJ2-1; DNA: TGTGCCAGCAGTCCAGGGACTGCCCTCAATGAGCAGTTCTTC; CDR3: CASSPGTALNEQFF
V: TRBV19; size: -; D: TRBD1; J: TRBJ2-6; DNA: TGTGCCAGTGAAGCAGGGGGCGCCTACTCTGGGGCCAACGTCCTGACTTTC; CDR3: CASEAGGAYSGANVLTF
V: TRBV7-9; size: -; D: -; J: TRBJ2-2; DNA: TGTGCCAGCAGCTTAGCGCGGCAGGGGATCGGGGAGCTGTTTTTT; CDR3: CASSLARQGIGELFF
V: TRBV19; size: -; D: -; J: TRBJ2-2; DNA: TGTGCCAGTAGTATATCCCCGGCGGGTCGAGAGGACACCGGGGAGCTGTTTTTT; CDR3: CASSISPAGREDTGELFF
V: TRBV27; size: -; D: -; J: TRBJ2-1; DNA: TGTGCCAGCAGTTTATCGGATCAGAGCTCCTACAATGAGCAGTTCTTC; CDR3: CASSLSDQSSYNEQFF
V: TRBV7-9; size: once; D: -; J: TRBJ2-1; DNA: TGTGCCAGCAGCCCATTAGCAGGCGAGCAGTTCTTC; CDR3: CASSPLAGEQFF
V: TRBV5-4; size: -; D: TRBD1; J: TRBJ2-4; DNA: TGTGCCAGCAGCCCTGGGACAGGGAGGAACATTCAGTACTTC; CDR3: CASSPGTGRNIQYF
V: TRBV11-2; size: -; D: TRBD2; J: TRBJ2-3; DNA: TGTGCCAGCAGCACAATCGTTGCGGGGGGTGATACGCAGTATTTT; CDR3: CASSTIVAGGDTQYF
V: TRBV6-6; size: -; D: TRBD1; J: TRBJ2-7; DNA: TGTGCCAGCACTCCGGGACAGGGGGTTTCCGAGCAGTACTTC; CDR3: CASTPGQGVSEQYF
V: TRBV4-2; size: few; D: -; J: TRBJ1-2; DNA: TGTGCCAGCAGCCAAGGAATAGGGGCATACACCTTC; CDR3: CASSQGIGAYTF
V: TRBV19; size: -; D: -; J: TRBJ2-7; DNA: TGTGCCAGTAGTGACGGGTTTGGCTCCTACGAGCAGTACTTC; CDR3: CASSDGFGSYEQYF
V: TRBV9; size: -; D: -; J: TRBJ2-1; DNA: TGTGCCAGCAGCGTAGCCGGGGGTGACAATGAGCAGTTCTTC; CDR3: CASSVAGGDNEQFF
V: TRBV29-1; size: -; D: -; J: TRBJ2-1; DNA: TGCAGCGTTGCAGGGACGGACCAACGAGCATCCTACAATGAGCAGTTCTTC; CDR3: CSVAGTDQRASYNEQFF
V: TRBV7-8; size: -; D: -; J: TRBJ2-1; DNA: TGTGCCAGCAGCCCCGGCCTCGCGGCCTACAATGAGCAGTTCTTC; CDR3: CASSPGLAAYNEQFF
V: TRBV4-3; size: -; D: -; J: TRBJ2-1; DNA: TGCGCCAGCAGCCCAGGCGTCATCAGGGTGGCCTACAATGAGCAGTTCTTC; CDR3: CASSPGVIRVAYNEQFF
V: TRBV28; size: -; D: TRBD2; J: TRBJ2-5; DNA: TGTGCCAGCAGTTGGGCGGGAGAGACCCAAGAGACCCAGTACTTC; CDR3: CASSWAGETQETQYF
V: TRBV5-4; size: few; D: -; J: TRBJ1-5; DNA: TGTGCCAGCAGCTTATGGGGAATGCAGCCCCAGCATTTT; CDR3: CASSLWGMQPQHF
V: TRBV5-4; size: -; D: TRBD1; J: TRBJ1-2; DNA: TGTGCCAGCAGCCGGACAGGGGCCTTTCTCTATGGCTACACCTTC; CDR3: CASSRTGAFLYGYTF
V: TRBV7-8; size: few; D: TRBD1; J: TRBJ1-1; DNA: TGTGCCAGCAGACCCCGGACAGGGCTGAACACTGAAGCTTTCTTT; CDR3: CASRPRTGLNTEAFF
V: TRBV4-1; size: -; D: -; J: TRBJ2-1; DNA: TGCGCCAGCAGCCAAGGATACGGCTCCTACAATGAGCAGTTCTTC; CDR3: CASSQGYGSYNEQFF
V: TRBV5-1; size: -; D: -; J: TRBJ2-1; DNA: TGCGCCAGCAGGACCGAAGTGGCCTACAATGAGCAGTTCTTC; CDR3: CASRTEVAYNEQFF
V: TRBV4-3; size: -; D: TRBD2; J: TRBJ2-3; DNA: TGCGCCAGCAGCCGACTAGCGGGAGGGGACACAGATACGCAGTATTTT; CDR3: CASSRLAGGDTDTQYF
V: TRBV6-5; size: -; D: -; J: TRBJ2-6; DNA: TGTGCCAGCAGTTACCCCCCTGGGGCCAACGTCCTGACTTTC; CDR3: CASSYPPGANVLTF
V: TRBV2; size: few; D: -; J: TRBJ2-4; DNA: TGTGCCAGCAGTGATCAGCAAAACATTCAGTACTTC; CDR3: CASSDQQNIQYF
V: TRBV19; size: -; D: -; J: TRBJ2-5; DNA: TGTGCCAGTAGTATCTGGGGGTTCCAAGAGACCCAGTACTTC; CDR3: CASSIWGFQETQYF
V: TRBV5-4; size: -; D: -; J: TRBJ1-1; DNA: TGTGCCAGCAGCTTGTGGGGTAGCGCTGAAGCTTTCTTT; CDR3: CASSLWGSAEAFF
V: TRBV9; size: -; D: -; J: TRBJ2-7; DNA: TGTGCCAGCAGCGTAAGTCCCTTAGGGGAGCAGTACTTC; CDR3: CASSVSPLGEQYF
V: TRBV29-1; size: -; D: TRBD1; J: TRBJ2-2; DNA: TGCAGCGCTGACAGGGAGAACACCGGGGAGCTGTTTTTT; CDR3: CSADRENTGELFF
V: TRBV6-5; size: -; D: TRBD1; J: TRBJ1-6; DNA: TGTGCCAGCAGTAATGGACAGGGGGAATCACCCCTCCACTTT; CDR3: CASSNGQGESPLHF
V: TRBV15; size: -; D: -; J: TRBJ2-2; DNA: TGTGCCACCAGCAGAGATAGTAGGGGCACCGGGGAGCTGTTTTTT; CDR3: CATSRDSRGTGELFF
V: TRBV19; size: -; D: -; J: TRBJ1-1; DNA: TGTGCCAGTAGTCGTGGACAGTTTCGGAACACTGAAGCTTTCTTT; CDR3: CASSRGQFRNTEAFF
V: TRBV6-4; size: -; D: -; J: TRBJ2-3; DNA: TGTGCCGGCAGCGCCAATAGCGGCACAGATACGCAGTATTTT; CDR3: CAGSANSGTDTQYF
V: TRBV13; size: -; D: -; J: TRBJ1-1; DNA: TGTGCCAGCAGCCCACTCAGGGAGTTTGGCACTGAAGCTTTCTTT; CDR3: CASSPLREFGTEAFF
V: TRBV21-1; size: -; D: -; J: TRBJ1-3; DNA: TGTGCCAGCAGCAAATACTCTGGAAACACCATATATTTT; CDR3: CASSKYSGNTIYF